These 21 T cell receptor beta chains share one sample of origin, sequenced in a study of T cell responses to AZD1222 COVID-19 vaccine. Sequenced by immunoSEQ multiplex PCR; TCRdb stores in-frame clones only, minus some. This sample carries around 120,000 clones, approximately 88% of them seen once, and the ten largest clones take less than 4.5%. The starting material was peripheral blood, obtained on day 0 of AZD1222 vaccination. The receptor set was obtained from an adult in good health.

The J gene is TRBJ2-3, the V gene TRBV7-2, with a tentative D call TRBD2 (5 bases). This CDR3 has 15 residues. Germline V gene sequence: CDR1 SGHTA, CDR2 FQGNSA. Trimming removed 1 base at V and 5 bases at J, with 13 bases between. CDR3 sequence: CASSLGLAWLDTQYF. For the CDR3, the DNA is TGTGCCAGCAGCTTAGGGCTAGCTTGGCTAGATACGCAGTATTTT.

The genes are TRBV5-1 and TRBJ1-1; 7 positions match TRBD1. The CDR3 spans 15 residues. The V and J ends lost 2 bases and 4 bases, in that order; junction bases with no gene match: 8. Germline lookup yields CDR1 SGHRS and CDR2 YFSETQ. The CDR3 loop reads CASSFLGTAATEAFF. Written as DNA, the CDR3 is TGCGCCAGCAGCTTCCTCGGGACAGCGGCCACTGAAGCTTTCTTT.

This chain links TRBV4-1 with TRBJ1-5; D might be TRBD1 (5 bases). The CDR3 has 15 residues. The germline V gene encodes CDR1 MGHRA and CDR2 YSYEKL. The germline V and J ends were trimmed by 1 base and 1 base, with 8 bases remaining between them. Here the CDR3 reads CASSQGRGSNQPQHF. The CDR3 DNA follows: TGCGCCAGCAGCCAAGGACGGGGGAGCAATCAGCCCCAGCATTTT.

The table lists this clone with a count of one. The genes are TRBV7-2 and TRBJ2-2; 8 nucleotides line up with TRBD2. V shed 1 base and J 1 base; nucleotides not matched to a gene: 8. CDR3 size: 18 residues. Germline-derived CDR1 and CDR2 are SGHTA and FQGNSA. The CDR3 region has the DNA TGTGCCAGCAGCTTAGTAAGGACTAGCAGGCGGAACACCGGGGAGCTGTTTTTT. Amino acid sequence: CASSLVRTSRRNTGELFF.

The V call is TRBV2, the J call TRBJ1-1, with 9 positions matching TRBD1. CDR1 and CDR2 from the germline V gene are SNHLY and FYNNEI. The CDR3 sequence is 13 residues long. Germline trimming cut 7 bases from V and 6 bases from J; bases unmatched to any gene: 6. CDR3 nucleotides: TGTGCCAGCATTAGGGACAGGGACGCTGAAGCTTTCTTT. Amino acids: CASIRDRDAEAFF.

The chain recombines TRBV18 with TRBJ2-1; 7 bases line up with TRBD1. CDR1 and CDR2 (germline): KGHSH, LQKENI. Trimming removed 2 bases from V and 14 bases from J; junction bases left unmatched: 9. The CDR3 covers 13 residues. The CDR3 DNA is TGTGCCAGCTCACCATCCAAACAGGGGATGAAGTTCTTC. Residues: CASSPSKQGMKFF.

The CDR3 DNA sequence: TGTGCCAGCAGTGAAGCGAGCTTGAGGGTGTACGAGCAGTACTTC. Translating it yields CASSEASLRVYEQYF. J is TRBJ2-7 and V is TRBV6-1; a weak D match, TRBD2 (5 bases). Per germline, CDR1 MNHNS and CDR2 SASEGT. V was pared by 0 bases and J by 4 bases, with 13 bases between. The CDR3 is 15 amino acids.

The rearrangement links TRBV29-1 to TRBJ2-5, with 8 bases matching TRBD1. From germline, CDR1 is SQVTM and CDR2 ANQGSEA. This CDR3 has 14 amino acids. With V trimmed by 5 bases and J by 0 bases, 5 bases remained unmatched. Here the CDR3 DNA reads TGCAGCGTTACTCCAGGGGGCCACCAAGAGACCCAGTACTTC. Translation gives CSVTPGGHQETQYF.

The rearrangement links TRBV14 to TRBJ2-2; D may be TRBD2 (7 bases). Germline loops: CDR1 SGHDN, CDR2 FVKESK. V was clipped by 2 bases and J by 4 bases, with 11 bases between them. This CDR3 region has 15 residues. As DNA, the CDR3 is TGTGCCAGCAGCCAAACGCGGGGGCGCACCGGGGAGCTGTTTTTT. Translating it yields CASSQTRGRTGELFF.

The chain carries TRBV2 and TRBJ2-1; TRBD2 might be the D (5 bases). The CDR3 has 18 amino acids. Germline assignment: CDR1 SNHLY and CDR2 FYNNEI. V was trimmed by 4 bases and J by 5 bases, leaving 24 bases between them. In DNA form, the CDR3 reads TGTGCCAGCAGTGGTAGGGTCATTGTGCCTACCGGGGACAATGAGCAGTTCTTC. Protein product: CASSGRVIVPTGDNEQFF.

CDR3 bases: TGTGCCACCAGCACCCCAGGATGGGAAAAACTGTTTTTT. Its translation: CATSTPGWEKLFF. J is TRBJ1-4 and V is TRBV15; D not certain. Per germline, CDR1 LNHNV and CDR2 YYDKDF (reference sequence). CDR3 length equals 13 residues. Deletions cut 4 bases from V and 8 bases from J, with 11 bases between.

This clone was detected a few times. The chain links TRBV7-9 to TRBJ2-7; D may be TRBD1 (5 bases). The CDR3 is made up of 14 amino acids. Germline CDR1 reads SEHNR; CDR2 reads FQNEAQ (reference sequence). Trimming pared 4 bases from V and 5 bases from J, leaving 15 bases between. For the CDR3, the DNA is TGTGCCAGCAGCTCTCCCCAGGGTTTGAACGAGCAGTACTTC. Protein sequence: CASSSPQGLNEQYF.

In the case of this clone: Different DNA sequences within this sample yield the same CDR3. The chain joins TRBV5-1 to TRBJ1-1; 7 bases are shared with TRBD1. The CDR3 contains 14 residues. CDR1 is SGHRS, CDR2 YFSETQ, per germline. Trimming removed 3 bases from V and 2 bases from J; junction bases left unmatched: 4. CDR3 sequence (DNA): TGCGCCAGCAGCTCGGGACAGCCTAACACTGAAGCTTTCTTT. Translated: CASSSGQPNTEAFF. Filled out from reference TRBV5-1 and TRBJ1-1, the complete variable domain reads KAGVTQTPRYLIKTRGQQVTLSCSPISGHRSVSWYQQTPGQGLQFLFEYFSETQRNKGNFPGRFSGRQFSNSRSEMNVSTLELGDSALYLCASSSGQPNTEAFFGQGTRLTVV.

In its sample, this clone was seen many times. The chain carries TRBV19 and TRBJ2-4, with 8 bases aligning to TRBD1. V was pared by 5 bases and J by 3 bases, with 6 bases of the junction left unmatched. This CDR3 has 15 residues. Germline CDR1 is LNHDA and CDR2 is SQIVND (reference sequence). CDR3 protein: CASSRSDRDKNIQYF. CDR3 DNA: TGTGCCAGTAGTCGATCGGACAGGGACAAAAACATTCAGTACTTC. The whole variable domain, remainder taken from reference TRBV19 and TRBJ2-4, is DGGITQSPKYLFRKEGQNVTLSCEQNLNHDAMYWYRQDPGQGLRLIYYSQIVNDFQKGDIAEGYSVSREKKESFPLTVTSAQKNPTAFYLCASSRSDRDKNIQYFGAGTRLSVL.

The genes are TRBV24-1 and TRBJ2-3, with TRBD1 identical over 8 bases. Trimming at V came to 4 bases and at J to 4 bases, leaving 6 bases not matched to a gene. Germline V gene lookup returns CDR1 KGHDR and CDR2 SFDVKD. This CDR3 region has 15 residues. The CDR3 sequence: CATSDQTGAADTQYF. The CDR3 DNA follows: TGTGCCACCAGTGACCAGACAGGGGCCGCAGATACGCAGTATTTT.

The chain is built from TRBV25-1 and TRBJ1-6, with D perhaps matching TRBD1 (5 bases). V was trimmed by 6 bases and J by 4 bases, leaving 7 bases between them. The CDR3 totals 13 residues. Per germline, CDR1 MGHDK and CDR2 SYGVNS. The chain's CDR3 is CASSDSYNSPLHF. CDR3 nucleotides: TGTGCCAGCAGCGACAGTTATAATTCACCCCTCCACTTT.

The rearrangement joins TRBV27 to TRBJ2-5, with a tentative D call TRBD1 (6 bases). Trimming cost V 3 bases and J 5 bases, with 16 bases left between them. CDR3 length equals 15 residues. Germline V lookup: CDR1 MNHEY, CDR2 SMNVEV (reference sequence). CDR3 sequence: CASSFTVQGFETQYF. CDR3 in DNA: TGTGCCAGCAGTTTCACGGTTCAGGGGTTTGAGACCCAGTACTTC.

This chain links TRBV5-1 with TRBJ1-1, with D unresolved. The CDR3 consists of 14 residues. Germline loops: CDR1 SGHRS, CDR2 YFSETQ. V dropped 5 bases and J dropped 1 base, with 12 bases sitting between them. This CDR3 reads CASRTTAGNTEAFF. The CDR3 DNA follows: TGCGCCAGCAGGACGACTGCGGGGAACACTGAAGCTTTCTTT.

The CDR3: CSVVGGGLGDTQYF. The CDR3 nucleotides are TGCAGCGTTGTGGGCGGGGGGCTTGGAGATACGCAGTATTTT. V gene TRBV29-1 combines with J gene TRBJ2-3, with 8 bases identical to TRBD2. Trimming at V came to 4 bases and at J to 5 bases, leaving 8 bases not matched to a gene. Germline CDR1 SQVTM, CDR2 ANQGSEA. The CDR3 contains 14 residues.

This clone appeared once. The CDR3 here is CASSQESRIYGYTF. As DNA, the CDR3 is TGTGCCAGCAGCCAAGAAAGCAGGATATATGGCTACACCTTC. The chain combines TRBV14 with TRBJ1-2, with unresolved D. The V end lost 0 bases, the J end lost 5 bases, and 10 bases lay between the germline ends. Germline V gene sequence: CDR1 SGHDN, CDR2 FVKESK. The CDR3 consists of 14 residues.

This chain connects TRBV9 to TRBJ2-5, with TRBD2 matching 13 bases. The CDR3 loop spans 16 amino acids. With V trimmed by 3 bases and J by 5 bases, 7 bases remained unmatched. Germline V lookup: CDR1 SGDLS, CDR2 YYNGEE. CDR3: CASSALMGLAGETQYF. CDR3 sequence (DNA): TGTGCCAGCAGCGCCCTGATGGGACTAGCGGGGGAGACCCAGTACTTC.